This T cell receptor beta chain was sequenced during a study of spatial heterogeneity in lung cancer. Time point noted: sample taken at primary tumor resection. Unsorted whole RNA from tumor, nontumor lung or frozen PBMC underwent sequencing. This clonotype was seen more than once but under ten times. TCRdb re-called the 5' RACE reads through MiXCR, storing one row per CDR3 protein. The sample holds around 45,000 distinct CDR3 sequences, approximately 14% seen once. The length of the CDR3 is 11 residues. The V gene lost 2 bases and the J gene lost 2 bases, with 1 base spanning the gap. Germline V CDR1 and CDR2: SGHAT, FQDESV (reference sequence).

The TCR originated in a male donor with early-stage non-small cell lung cancer. The chain is built from TRBV11-1 and TRBJ2-7; no definite D call. The sequencing here drew on PBMCs, taken at surgery. CDR3 loop: CASSLTYEQYF. For the CDR3, the DNA is TGTGCCAGCAGCTTAACCTACGAGCAGTACTTC.